This T cell receptor (beta chain) stems from a study of blood T cell repertoires in COVID-19 (dated by TCRdb to the early 2020s). Looking at the study overall: Collaborator samples came from the United States, Italy and Spain and covered acute and convalescent phases of COVID-19. The prospective study material was composed of cDNA or gDNA derived from T cells, B-cell-depleted T cells, or PBMCs. The dataset comprised deeply sampled blood TCRbeta repertoires from subjects exposed to, actively infected with, or recovered from COVID-19. The repertoires were released in a freely available public database intended as a resource for research on the immune response to SARS-CoV-2. Samples were obtained from the ongoing ImmuneRACE study (first 160 participants) and from 1,200 or so subjects provided by 6 global collaborators. The sample metadata nearly always contained a de-identified subject ID, COVID-19 status, age in years and sex. Where available, HLA class I and class II types were obtained from metadata supplied by the sample provider rather than from assay-based typing. Overall study results and their limits: How much clinical and demographic metadata was included differed by source and by participant, and the metadata was provided uncurated.

The CDR3, from cysteine to phenylalanine, totals 11 residues. Only the CDR3 portion is preserved as DNA: 33 bases, with reading frame beginning at the first base. According to the germline V gene (reference sequence), CDR1 reads SEHNR and CDR2 reads FQNEAQ. The immunoSEQ Assay, a bias-controlled multiplex PCR, was used to amplify TCRbeta CDR3 regions from genomic DNA. The paper's data handling went like this. Nucleated cell counts per sample were estimated from amplification of reference gene primers within the assay. To quantify the absolute abundance of each unique TCRbeta CDR3 rearrangement, sequence reads were collapsed and filtered. For each sample, productive Simpson clonality was calculated as the square root of Simpson's diversity index across productive rearrangements. Held by TCRdb, this immuneACCESS table contains in-frame sequences only and omits some clones. Under half of the omission traces to an unresolved V gene where checked; the cause of the rest is unknown. That table gives V, J and clone size, and the DNA gave D and trimming. Across this sample there are around 62,000 clones, with 70% to 90% seen only once. The ten most abundant clones make up 20% to 25% of the sample.

This clone was counted only a few times. Its antigen is currently not known. At one of its ends the junction is not consistent with the germline gene, which may arise from a read error. Each collaborating institution followed its own protocols to collect whole blood in K2EDTA tubes. For TCRbeta analysis, collaborator samples were shipped as frozen whole blood, as isolated PBMCs, or as DNA extracted from either sample type. The chain couples TRBV7-9 to TRBJ2-1, with 8 middle bases fitting TRBD2. Sequencing was carried out using peripheral blood. This receptor was obtained from a man aged 45 to 65 with acute or convalescent COVID-19. CDR3 protein: CASSTGTRGLF. At the DNA level, the sequence is TGTGCCAGCAGCACCGGGACTAGGGGACTCTTC.